This T cell receptor beta chain was sequenced for a study of shared clonotypes between healthy human individuals. About the research overall: Aged between 18 and 49, the donors were a couple of women and a few men.

On this clone itself: A much bigger clone sits one base away, suggesting this may be a read error. In this CDR3 the conserved last residue, phenylalanine or tryptophan, is missing, so a read error is likely.

Generated by immunoSEQ multiplex PCR, the TCRdb table keeps only in-frame clones and is missing some. The sample comprises about 520,000 clones, over 70% of which are singletons, and roughly 13% rests with the top ten. Trimming left V 4 bases short and J 4 bases short, with 19 bases between. Germline V gives CDR1 SGHDT, CDR2 YYEEEE. CDR3 length: 16 residues. This rearrangement joins TRBV5-6 to TRBJ2-3; D is possibly TRBD1 or TRBD2 (7 bases each). The TCR comes from a woman in her forties in good health. Some clones in this sample may be carry-over from other donors' samples. What was sequenced was PBMCs. The CDR3 region is CASSRPRGGWADTQYL. DNA of the CDR3: TGTGCCAGCAGCCGACCCAGGGGGGGGTGGGCAGATACGCAGTATCTT.